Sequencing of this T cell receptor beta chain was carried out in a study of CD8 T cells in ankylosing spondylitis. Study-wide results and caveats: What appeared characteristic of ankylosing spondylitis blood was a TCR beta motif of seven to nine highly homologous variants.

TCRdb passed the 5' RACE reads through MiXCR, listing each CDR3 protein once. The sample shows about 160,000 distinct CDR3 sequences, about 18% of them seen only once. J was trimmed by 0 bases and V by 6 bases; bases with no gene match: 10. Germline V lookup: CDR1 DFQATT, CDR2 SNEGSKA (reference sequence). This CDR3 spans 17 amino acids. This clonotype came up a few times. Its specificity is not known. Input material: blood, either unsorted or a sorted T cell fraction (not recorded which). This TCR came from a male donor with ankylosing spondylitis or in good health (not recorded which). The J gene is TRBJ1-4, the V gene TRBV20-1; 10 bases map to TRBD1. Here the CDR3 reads CSAKTGGATATNEKLFF. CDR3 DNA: TGCAGTGCCAAGACAGGGGGCGCGACCGCAACTAATGAAAAACTGTTTTTT.